This T cell receptor (beta chain) is from a study of blood T cell repertoires in COVID-19. Across the whole study: PBMCs, B-cell-depleted T cells, or T cells provided the cDNA or gDNA that made up the material.

Sequencing was performed with immunoSEQ multiplex PCR; in TCRdb, only in-frame clones are kept and a portion is missing. The sample lists some 51,000 clones; just over 90% were seen once. The CDR3 runs 16 residues. Germline V gene data show CDR1 as LNHDA and CDR2 as SQIVND (reference sequence). Trimming pared 7 bases from V and 0 bases from J, leaving 17 bases between. The sequence was obtained from a man aged 40-49 years with acute or convalescent COVID-19. The chain is built from TRBV19 and TRBJ2-3; possibly TRBD2 for D (5 bases). Sequenced: peripheral blood. The CDR3 nucleotides are TGTGCCAGTATTGGCGGGTCTTTGACTAGCACAGATACGCAGTATTTT. Residues: CASIGGSLTSTDTQYF.